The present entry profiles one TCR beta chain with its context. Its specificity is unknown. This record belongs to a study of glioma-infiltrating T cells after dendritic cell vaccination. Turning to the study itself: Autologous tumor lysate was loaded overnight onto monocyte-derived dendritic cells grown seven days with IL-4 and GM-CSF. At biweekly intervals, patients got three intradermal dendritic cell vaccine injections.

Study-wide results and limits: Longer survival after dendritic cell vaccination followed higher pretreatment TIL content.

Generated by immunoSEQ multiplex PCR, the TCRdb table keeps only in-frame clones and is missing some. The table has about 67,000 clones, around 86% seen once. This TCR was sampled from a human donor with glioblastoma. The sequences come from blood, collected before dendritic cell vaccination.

The CDR3 DNA sequence: TGTGCCAGCAGCTTCGATGGCAAACTGAACACTGAAGCTTTCTTT. The encoded protein is CASSFDGKLNTEAFF. The chain recombines TRBV5-4 with TRBJ1-1; D not resolved. The V end was cut by 2 bases, the J end by 0 bases, with 11 bases between. The CDR3 has 15 amino acids. Germline V CDR1 and CDR2: SGHNT, YYREEE (reference sequence).